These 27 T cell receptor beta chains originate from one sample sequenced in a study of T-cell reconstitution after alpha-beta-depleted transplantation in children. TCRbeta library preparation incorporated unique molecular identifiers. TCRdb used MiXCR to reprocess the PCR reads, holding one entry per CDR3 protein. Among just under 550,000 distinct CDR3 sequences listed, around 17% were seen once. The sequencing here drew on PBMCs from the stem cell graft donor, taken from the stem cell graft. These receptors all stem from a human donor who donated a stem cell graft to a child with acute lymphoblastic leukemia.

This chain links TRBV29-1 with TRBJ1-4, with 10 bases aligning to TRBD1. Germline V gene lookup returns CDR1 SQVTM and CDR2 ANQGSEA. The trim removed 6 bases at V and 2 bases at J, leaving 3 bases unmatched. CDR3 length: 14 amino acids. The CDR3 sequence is CSVEDRGTNEKLFF. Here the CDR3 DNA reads TGCAGCGTGGAGGACAGGGGGACTAATGAAAAACTGTTTTTT.

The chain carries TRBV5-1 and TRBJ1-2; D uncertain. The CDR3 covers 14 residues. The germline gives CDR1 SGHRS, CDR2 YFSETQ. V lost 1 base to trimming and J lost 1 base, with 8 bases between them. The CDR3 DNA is TGCGCCAGCAGCTTGACAGCTGATAACTATGGCTACACCTTC. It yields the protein CASSLTADNYGYTF.

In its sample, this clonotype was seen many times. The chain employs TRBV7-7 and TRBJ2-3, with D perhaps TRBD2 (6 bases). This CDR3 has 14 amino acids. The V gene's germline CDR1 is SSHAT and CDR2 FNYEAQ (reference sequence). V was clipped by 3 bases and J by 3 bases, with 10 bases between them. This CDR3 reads CASSLAGTTDTQYF. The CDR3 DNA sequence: TGTGCCAGCAGCTTGGCCGGGACTACAGATACGCAGTATTTT.

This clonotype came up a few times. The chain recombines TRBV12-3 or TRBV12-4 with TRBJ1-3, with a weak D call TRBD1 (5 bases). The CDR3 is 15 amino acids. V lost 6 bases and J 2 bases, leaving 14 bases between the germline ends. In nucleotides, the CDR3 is TGTGCCAGCAGGCCGGACATCCTAGCTGGAAACACCATATATTTT. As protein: CASRPDILAGNTIYF.

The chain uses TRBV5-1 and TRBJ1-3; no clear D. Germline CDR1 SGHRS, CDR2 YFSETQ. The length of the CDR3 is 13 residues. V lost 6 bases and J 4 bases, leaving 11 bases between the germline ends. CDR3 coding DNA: TGCGCCAGCACCTTCGATTACGGAAACACCATATATTTT. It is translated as CASTFDYGNTIYF.

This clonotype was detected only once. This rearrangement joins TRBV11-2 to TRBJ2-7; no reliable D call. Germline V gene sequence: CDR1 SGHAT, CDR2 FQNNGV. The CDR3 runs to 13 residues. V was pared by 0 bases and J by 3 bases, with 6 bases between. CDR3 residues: CASSLEAVYEQYF. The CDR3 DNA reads TGTGCCAGCAGCTTAGAGGCGGTCTACGAGCAGTACTTC. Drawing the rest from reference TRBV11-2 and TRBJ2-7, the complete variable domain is EAGVAQSPRYKIIEKRQSVAFWCNPISGHATLYWYQQILGQGPKLLIQFQNNGVVDDSQLPKDRFSAERLKGVDSTLKIQPAKLEDSAVYLCASSLEAVYEQYFGPGTRLTVT.

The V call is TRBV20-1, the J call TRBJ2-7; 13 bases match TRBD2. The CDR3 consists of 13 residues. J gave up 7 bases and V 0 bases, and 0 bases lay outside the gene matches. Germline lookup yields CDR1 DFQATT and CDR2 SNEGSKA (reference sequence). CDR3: CSAREGLAGEQYF. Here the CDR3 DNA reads TGCAGTGCTAGAGAGGGACTAGCGGGGGAGCAGTACTTC.

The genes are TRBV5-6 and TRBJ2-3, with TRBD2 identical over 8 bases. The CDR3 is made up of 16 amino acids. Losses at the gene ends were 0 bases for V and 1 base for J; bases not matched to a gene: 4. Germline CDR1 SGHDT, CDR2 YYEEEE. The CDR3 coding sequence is TGTGCCAGCAGCTTGGGTGCGGGAGGAGGCACAGATACGCAGTATTTT. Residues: CASSLGAGGGTDTQYF.

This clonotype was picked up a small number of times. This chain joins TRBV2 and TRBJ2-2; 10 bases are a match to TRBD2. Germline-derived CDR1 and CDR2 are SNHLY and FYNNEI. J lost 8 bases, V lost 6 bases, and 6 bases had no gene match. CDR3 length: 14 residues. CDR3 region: CASRRTSGGGELFF. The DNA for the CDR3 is TGTGCCAGCAGGAGGACTAGCGGAGGGGGGGAGCTGTTTTTT.

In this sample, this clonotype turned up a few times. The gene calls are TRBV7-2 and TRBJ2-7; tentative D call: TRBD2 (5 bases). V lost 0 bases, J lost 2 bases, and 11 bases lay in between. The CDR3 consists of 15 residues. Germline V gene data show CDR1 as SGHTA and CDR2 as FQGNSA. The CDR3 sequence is CASSLAAGNPYEQYF. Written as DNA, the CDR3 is TGTGCCAGCAGCTTAGCGGCGGGTAACCCCTACGAGCAGTACTTC.

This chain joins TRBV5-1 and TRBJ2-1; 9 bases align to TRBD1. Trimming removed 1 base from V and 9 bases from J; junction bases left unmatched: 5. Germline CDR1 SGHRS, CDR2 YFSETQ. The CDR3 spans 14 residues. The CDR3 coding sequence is TGCGCCAGCAGCTTGCTACAGGGGGCGCGTGAGCAGTTCTTC. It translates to CASSLLQGAREQFF. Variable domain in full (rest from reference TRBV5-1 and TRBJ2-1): KAGVTQTPRYLIKTRGQQVTLSCSPISGHRSVSWYQQTPGQGLQFLFEYFSETQRNKGNFPGRFSGRQFSNSRSEMNVSTLELGDSALYLCASSLLQGAREQFFGPGTRLTVL.

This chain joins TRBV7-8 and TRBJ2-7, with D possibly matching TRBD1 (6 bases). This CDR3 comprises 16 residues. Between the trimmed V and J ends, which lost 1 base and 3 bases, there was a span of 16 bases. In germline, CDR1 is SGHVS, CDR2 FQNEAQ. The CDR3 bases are TGTGCCAGCAGCTTAGTGGCAGGGGAGTTAGTCTACGAGCAGTACTTC. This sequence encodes CASSLVAGELVYEQYF.

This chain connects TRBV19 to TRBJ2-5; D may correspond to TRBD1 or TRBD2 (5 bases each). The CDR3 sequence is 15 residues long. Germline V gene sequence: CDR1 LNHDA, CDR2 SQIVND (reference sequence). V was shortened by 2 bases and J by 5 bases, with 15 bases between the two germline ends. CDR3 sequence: CASSITGPRGETQYF. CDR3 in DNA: TGTGCCAGTAGTATAACGGGGCCGCGTGGGGAGACCCAGTACTTC.

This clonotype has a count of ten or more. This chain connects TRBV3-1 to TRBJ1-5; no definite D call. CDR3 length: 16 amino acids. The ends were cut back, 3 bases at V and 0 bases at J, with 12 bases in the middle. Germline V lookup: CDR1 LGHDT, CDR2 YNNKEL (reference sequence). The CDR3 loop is CASSHGSIYSNQPQHF. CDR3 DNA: TGTGCCAGCAGCCACGGCAGTATTTATAGCAATCAGCCCCAGCATTTT.

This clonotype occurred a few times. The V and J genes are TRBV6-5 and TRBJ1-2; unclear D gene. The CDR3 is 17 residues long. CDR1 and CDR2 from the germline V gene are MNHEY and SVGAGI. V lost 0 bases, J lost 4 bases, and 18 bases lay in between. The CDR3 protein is CASSYSNIGQGSYGYTF. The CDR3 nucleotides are TGTGCCAGCAGTTACTCGAACATAGGGCAAGGTTCCTATGGCTACACCTTC.

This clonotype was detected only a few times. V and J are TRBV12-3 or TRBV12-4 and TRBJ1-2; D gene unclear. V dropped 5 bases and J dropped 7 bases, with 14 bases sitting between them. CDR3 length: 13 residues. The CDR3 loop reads CASSLGKGFGYTF. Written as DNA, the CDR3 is TGTGCCAGCAGTCTCGGGAAGGGATTTGGCTACACCTTC.

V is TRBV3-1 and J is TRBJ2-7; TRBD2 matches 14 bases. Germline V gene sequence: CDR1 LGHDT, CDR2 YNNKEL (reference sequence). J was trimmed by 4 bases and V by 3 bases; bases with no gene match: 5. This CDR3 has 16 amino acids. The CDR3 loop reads CASSHEGLAGVYEQYF. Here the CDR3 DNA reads TGTGCCAGCAGCCACGAGGGACTAGCGGGAGTGTACGAGCAGTACTTC.

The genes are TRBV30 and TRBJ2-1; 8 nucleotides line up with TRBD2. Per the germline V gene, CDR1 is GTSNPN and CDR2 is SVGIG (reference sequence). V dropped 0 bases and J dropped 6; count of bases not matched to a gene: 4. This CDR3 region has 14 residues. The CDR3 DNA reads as TGTGCCTGGAGTGTAGGACTAGCTGGCAATGAGCAGTTCTTC. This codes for CAWSVGLAGNEQFF.

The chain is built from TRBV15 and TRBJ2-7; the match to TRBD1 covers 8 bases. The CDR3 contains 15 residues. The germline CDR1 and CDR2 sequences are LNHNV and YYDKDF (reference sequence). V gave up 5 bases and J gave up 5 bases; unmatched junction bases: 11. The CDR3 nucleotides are TGTGCCACCAGCGGGGACACCGGGACAGGCGACGAGCAGTACTTC. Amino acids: CATSGDTGTGDEQYF.

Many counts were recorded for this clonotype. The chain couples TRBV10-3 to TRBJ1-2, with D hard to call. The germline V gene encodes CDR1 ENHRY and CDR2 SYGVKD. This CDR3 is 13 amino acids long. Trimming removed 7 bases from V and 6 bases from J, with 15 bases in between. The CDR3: CAITRGLSDGYTF. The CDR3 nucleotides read TGTGCCATCACACGGGGTCTTTCGGATGGCTACACCTTC.

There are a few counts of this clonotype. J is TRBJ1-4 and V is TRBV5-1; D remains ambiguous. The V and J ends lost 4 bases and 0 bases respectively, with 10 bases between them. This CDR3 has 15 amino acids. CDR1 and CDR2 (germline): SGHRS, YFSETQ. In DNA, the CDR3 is TGCGCCAGCAGCCCCGGGAGGGCAACTAATGAAAAACTGTTTTTT. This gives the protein CASSPGRATNEKLFF.

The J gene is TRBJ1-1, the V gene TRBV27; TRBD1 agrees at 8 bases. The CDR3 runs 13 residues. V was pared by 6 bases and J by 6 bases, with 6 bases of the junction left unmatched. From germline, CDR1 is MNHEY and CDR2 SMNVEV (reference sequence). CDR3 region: CASRGTGGAEAFF. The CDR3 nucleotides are TGTGCCAGCAGGGGGACAGGAGGGGCTGAAGCTTTCTTT.

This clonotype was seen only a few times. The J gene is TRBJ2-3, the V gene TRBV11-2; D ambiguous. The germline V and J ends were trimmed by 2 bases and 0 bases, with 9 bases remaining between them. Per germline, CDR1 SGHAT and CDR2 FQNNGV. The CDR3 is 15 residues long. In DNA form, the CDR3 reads TGTGCCAGCAGCTTATTCGGATCTAGCACAGATACGCAGTATTTT. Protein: CASSLFGSSTDTQYF.

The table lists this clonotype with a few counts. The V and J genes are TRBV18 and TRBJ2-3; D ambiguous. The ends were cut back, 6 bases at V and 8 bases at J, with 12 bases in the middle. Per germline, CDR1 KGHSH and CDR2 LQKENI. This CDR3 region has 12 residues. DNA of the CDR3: TGTGCCAGCTCGCTCATGCTTGGTACGCAGTATTTT. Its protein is CASSLMLGTQYF.

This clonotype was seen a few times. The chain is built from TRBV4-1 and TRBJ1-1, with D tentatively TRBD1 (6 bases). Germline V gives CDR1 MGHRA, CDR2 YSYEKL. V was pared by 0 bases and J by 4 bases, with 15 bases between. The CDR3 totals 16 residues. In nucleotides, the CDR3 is TGCGCCAGCAGCCAAGATCCGCCAGGGGTGGGCACTGAAGCTTTCTTT. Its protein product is CASSQDPPGVGTEAFF.

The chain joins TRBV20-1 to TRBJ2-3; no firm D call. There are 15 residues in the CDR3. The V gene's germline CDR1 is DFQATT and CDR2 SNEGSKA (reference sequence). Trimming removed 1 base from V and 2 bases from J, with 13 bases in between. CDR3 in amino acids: CSARVRVKATDTQYF. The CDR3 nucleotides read TGCAGTGCTAGAGTACGAGTGAAAGCCACAGATACGCAGTATTTT.

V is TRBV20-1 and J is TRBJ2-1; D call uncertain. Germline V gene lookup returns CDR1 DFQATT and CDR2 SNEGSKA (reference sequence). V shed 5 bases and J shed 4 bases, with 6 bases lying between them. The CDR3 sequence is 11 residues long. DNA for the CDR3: TGCAGTGCTGGGGATTACAATGAGCAGTTCTTC. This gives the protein CSAGDYNEQFF.